Following are 10 T cell receptor beta chains from one sample sequenced in a study of T cell repertoires in cytomegalovirus infection. MiXCR was run by TCRdb on the reads, yielding one entry per CDR3 protein. In the table there are under 600,000 distinct CDR3 sequences, 16% of which are singletons. The source material was CD8+ T cells from PBMCs. The receptors originated from a human donor in good health (CMV status not recorded). Some clones in this sample may be carry-over from other donors' samples.

At least ten counts were recorded for this clonotype. The V gene is TRBV6-2 or TRBV6-3, the J gene TRBJ2-3; D gene ambiguous. The germline V gene has CDR1 MNHEY and CDR2 SVGEGT. The CDR3 runs 16 residues. The V end was cut by 2 bases, the J end by 2 bases, with 14 bases between. The CDR3 protein is CASSYGGPQTTDTQYF. The CDR3 nucleotides read TGTGCCAGCAGTTACGGTGGGCCCCAGACCACAGATACGCAGTATTTT.

This clonotype was seen more than once but under ten times. The chain employs TRBV5-8 and TRBJ2-1; 8 nucleotides match TRBD2. Trimming at V came to 4 bases and at J to 0 bases, leaving 15 bases not matched to a gene. This CDR3 is built from 19 residues. Germline CDR1 SGHTS, CDR2 YDEGEE. The CDR3, as DNA: TGTGCCAGCAGCCCGGGGAGGCGGGAGGCCTGGAGCTCCTACAATGAGCAGTTCTTC. It specifies CASSPGRREAWSSYNEQFF.

The V gene is TRBV11-3, the J gene TRBJ2-3, with 12 nucleotides matching TRBD2. Germline V gene data show CDR1 as SGHNT and CDR2 as YENEEA. V trimming: 5 bases; J trimming: 5 bases; junction bases outside the gene matches: 11. There are 17 residues in the CDR3. The CDR3 spells CASSPRTSGMVGDTQYF. For the CDR3, the DNA is TGTGCCAGCAGCCCCCGGACTAGCGGGATGGTTGGAGATACGCAGTATTTT.

This clonotype was observed a few times. This rearrangement joins TRBV27 to TRBJ2-1, with D maybe TRBD2 (6 bases). The CDR3 spans 15 residues. Germline V lookup: CDR1 MNHEY, CDR2 SMNVEV (reference sequence). The V end was cut by 2 bases, the J end by 2 bases, with 10 bases between. CDR3: CASSLATGAYNEQFF. CDR3 DNA sequence: TGTGCCAGCAGTTTAGCTACGGGAGCCTACAATGAGCAGTTCTTC.

The V gene is TRBV28, the J gene TRBJ2-3, with 12 bases aligning to TRBD2. The CDR3 has 20 residues. CDR1 is MDHEN, CDR2 SYDVKM, per germline. The V segment lost 8 bases and the J segment 4 bases; nucleotides outside the gene matches: 22. The CDR3 reads CASLPFPFRVTSGRPDTQYF. CDR3 bases: TGTGCCAGCTTACCTTTTCCGTTTAGGGTGACTAGCGGGAGACCAGATACGCAGTATTTT.

This clonotype appeared a single time. The J gene is TRBJ1-6, the V gene TRBV2; unclear D gene. The CDR3 is 13 amino acids. Per the germline V gene, CDR1 is SNHLY and CDR2 is FYNNEI. V was cut by 10 bases and J by 7 bases, with 14 bases left in between. The CDR3 here is CATPSGKNSPLHF. For the CDR3, the DNA is TGTGCCACCCCTTCCGGAAAAAATTCACCCCTCCACTTT.

This clonotype was seen ten or more times. The chain combines TRBV19 with TRBJ1-4; no reliable D call. This CDR3 comprises 15 residues. Germline loops: CDR1 LNHDA, CDR2 SQIVND (reference sequence). Trimming removed 2 bases at V and 5 bases at J, with 12 bases between. The CDR3 is CASSITWWGNEKLFF. CDR3 bases: TGTGCCAGTAGTATAACGTGGTGGGGAAATGAAAAACTGTTTTTT.

The sample holds a few counts of this clonotype. The genes are TRBV28 and TRBJ2-7; the D gene could be TRBD1 or TRBD2 (5 bases each). The germline gives CDR1 MDHEN, CDR2 SYDVKM. The CDR3 is 14 amino acids. V was shortened by 7 bases and J by 0 bases, with 13 bases between the two germline ends. Here the CDR3 DNA reads TGTGCCAGCACGCGAGGGACGGTCTCCTACGAGCAGTACTTC. It is translated as CASTRGTVSYEQYF.

This clonotype was counted a few times. The chain uses TRBV6-5 and TRBJ2-1; tentative D call: TRBD2 (7 bases). The CDR3 runs to 15 residues. Germline values: CDR1 MNHEY, CDR2 SVGAGI. Trimming removed 4 bases at V and 6 bases at J, with 16 bases between. This chain's CDR3 is CASSLGGGGGNEQFF. The CDR3 nucleotides read TGTGCCAGCAGTTTGGGGGGAGGGGGGGGCAATGAGCAGTTCTTC.

This chain links TRBV6-6 with TRBJ1-2, with no clear D. CDR1 and CDR2 from the germline V gene are MNHNY and SVGAGI (reference sequence). The CDR3 has 17 residues. Deletions cut 0 bases from V and 8 bases from J, with 22 bases between. In DNA form, the CDR3 reads TGTGCCAGCAGTTACTCGTTTCGACTTACCCTCCCGTGGGGCTACACCTTC. Its protein is CASSYSFRLTLPWGYTF.